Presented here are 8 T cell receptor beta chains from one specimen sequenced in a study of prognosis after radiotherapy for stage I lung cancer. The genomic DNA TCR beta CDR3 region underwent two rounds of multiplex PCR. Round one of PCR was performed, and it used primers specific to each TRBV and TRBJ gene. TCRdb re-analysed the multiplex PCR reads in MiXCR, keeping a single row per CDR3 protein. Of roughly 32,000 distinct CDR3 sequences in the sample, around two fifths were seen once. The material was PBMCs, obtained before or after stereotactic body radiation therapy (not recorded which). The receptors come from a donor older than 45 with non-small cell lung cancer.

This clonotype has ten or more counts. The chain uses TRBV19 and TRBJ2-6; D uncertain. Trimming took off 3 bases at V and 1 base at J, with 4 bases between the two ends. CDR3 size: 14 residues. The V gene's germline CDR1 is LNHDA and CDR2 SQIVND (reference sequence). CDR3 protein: CASSMVSGANVLTF. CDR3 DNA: TGTGCCAGTAGTATGGTATCTGGGGCCAACGTCCTGACTTTC.

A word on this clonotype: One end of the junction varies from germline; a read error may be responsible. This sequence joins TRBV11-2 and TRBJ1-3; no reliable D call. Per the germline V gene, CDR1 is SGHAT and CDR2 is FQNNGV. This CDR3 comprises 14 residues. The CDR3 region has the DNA TGTGTCAGCACCCGTACGGGCTCTGGAAACACCATATATTTT. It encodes CVSTRTGSGNTIYF.

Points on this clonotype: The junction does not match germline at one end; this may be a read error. The CDR3 loop is CASRSGGLNTESFF. In DNA form, the CDR3 reads TGTGCCAGCAGGTCGGGGGGGTTGAACACTGAATCTTTCTTT. The genes are TRBV28 and TRBJ1-1; D may be TRBD1 (5 bases). The length of the CDR3 is 14 residues. Germline V CDR1 and CDR2: MDHEN, SYDVKM.

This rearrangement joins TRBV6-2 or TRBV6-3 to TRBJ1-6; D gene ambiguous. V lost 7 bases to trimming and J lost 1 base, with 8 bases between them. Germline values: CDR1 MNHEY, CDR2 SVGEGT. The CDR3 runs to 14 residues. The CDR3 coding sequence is TGTGCCAGCACAATGGGGTCCTATAATTCACCCCTCCACTTT. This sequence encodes CASTMGSYNSPLHF.

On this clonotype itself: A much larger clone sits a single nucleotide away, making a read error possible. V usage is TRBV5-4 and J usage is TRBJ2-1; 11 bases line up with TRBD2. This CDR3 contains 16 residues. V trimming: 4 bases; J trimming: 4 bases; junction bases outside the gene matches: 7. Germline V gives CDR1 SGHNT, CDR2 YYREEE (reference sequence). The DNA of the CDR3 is TGTGCCAGCAGCGTTTGGACTAGCGGGCTTTACAATGAGCAGTTCTTC. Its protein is CASSVWTSGLYNEQFF.

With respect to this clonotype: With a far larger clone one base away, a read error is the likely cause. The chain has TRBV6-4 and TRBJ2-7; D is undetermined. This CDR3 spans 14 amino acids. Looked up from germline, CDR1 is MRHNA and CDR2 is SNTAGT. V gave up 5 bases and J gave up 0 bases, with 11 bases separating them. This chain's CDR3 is CASSPSRTSYEQYF. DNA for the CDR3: TGTGCCAGCAGTCCCTCAAGGACCTCCTACGAGCAGTACTTC.

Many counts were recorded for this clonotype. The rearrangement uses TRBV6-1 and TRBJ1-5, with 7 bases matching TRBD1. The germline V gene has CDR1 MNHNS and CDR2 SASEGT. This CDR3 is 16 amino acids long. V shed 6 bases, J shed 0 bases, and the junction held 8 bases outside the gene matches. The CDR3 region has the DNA TGTGCCAGCAGGAGACGACAGGGCTATAGCAATCAGCCCCAGCATTTT. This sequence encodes CASRRRQGYSNQPQHF.

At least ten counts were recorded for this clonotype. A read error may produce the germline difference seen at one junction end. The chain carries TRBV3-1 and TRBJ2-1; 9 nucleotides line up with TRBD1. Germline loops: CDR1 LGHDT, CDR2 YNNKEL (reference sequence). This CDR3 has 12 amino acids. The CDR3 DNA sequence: TGTGCCAGCAGCCAAGGCGGGACAGGGAGAATCTTC. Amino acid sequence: CASSQGGTGRIF.